What follows is one T cell receptor beta chain and its context. Its antigen is still unknown. This sample is drawn from a study of CD8+CD57+ T cells in acquired aplastic anemia. Study context: Sorted CD4+ and CD8+ cells yielded DNA averaging around 3.5 ug. Points from the study as a whole: CD8+ Simpson's diversity in patients was not significantly different from that in controls.

For CDR3 and TCR beta VDJ profiling, genomic DNA was the template used. MiXCR was run by TCRdb on the reads, yielding one entry per CDR3 protein. Altogether about 290,000 distinct CDR3 sequences are present, roughly 59% being singletons, with the ten largest covering 1% to 1.5%. Trimming cost V 4 bases and J 5 bases, with 20 bases left between them. CDR1 is LNHDA and CDR2 is SQIVND in the germline V gene (reference sequence). This CDR3 region has 16 residues. Flow cytometry had shown expanded CD8+CD57+ cells in the patients chosen for sequencing. Each of the patients presented with severe acquired aplastic anemia. When blood sampling took place, the patients had received no therapy.

The V and J genes are TRBV19 and TRBJ2-5; the D gene is possibly TRBD1 (6 bases). The sequence came from a human donor with aplastic anemia. The sequenced material came from sorted CD4+, CD8+, or CD8+CD57+ T cells (not recorded which) from PBMCs. The CDR3 is CASSTRTALGVETQYF. The CDR3 coding sequence is TGTGCCAGTAGTACAAGGACAGCGCTAGGTGTCGAGACCCAGTACTTC.